The present entry profiles one T cell receptor beta chain with its context. Its antigen is undetermined. After extraction with the RNeasy kit, about 0.5 to 1 ug of the RNA was reverse transcribed using random hexamers. An immunoSEQ multiplex PCR amplified TCR beta CDR3 over 54 Vbeta and 13 Jbeta. TCRdb redid the calling of the immunoSEQ multiplex PCR reads with MiXCR, one entry per CDR3 protein. The repertoire consists of some 160,000 distinct CDR3 sequences, with approximately 94% occurring once and the leading ten covering 0.095% to 0.13%. The CDR3 totals 13 residues. Germline CDR1 is SQVTM and CDR2 is ANQGSEA. The V and J ends lost 7 bases and 7 bases, in that order; junction bases with no gene match: 12. This entry comes from a study of CD8 T cells in Susac syndrome. Points from the study as a whole: The CD4+ T cell repertoires that were profiled in Susac syndrome showed no clonal expansion.

The chain joins TRBV29-1 to TRBJ2-7; 8 bases match TRBD1. Sequencing was carried out using CD4+ T cells from PBMCs. The sequence derives from a human donor with Susac syndrome. The CDR3 bases are TGCAGCGGTACCTGGACAGGGTCGAGTGAGCAGTACTTC. The encoded protein is CSGTWTGSSEQYF.